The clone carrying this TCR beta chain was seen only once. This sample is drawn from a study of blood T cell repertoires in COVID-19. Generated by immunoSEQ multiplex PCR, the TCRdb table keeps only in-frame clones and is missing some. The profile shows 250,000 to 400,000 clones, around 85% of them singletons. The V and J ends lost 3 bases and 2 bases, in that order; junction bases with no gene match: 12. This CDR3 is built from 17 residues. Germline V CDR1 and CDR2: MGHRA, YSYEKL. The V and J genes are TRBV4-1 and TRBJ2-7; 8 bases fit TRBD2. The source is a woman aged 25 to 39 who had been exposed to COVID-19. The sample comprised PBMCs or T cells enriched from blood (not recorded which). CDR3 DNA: TGCGCCAGCAGCCAGGGCACGGGACTAGGACAACCCTACGAGCAGTACTTC. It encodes CASSQGTGLGQPYEQYF.